This TCR beta chain was sequenced in a study of T cells in Graves' hyperthyroidism and ophthalmopathy. Overall study: Peripheral blood sampling occurred at initial diagnosis, before any treatment. Study findings and constraints: Peripheral blood also featured most of the thyroid clonotypes expanded above 0.001.

Amplification of TCR beta CDR3 regions was performed using RNA transcripts as template. The TCR CDR3 was amplified in a first-round RT-PCR using the HTBI primer set. In TCRdb, the multiplex PCR reads were re-called with MiXCR into one record per CDR3 protein. The data contain under 450,000 distinct CDR3 sequences, 15% to 19% of them singletons. At least ten counts were recorded for this clonotype. The antigen remains undetermined. CDR3 size: 15 residues. CDR1 WNHNN and CDR2 SYGVQD come from the germline V gene (reference sequence). V lost 8 bases and J lost 3, with 17 bases in between. Graves' hyperthyroidism without ophthalmopathy progression within 18 months was termed stable.

This chain joins TRBV10-1 and TRBJ1-5; D is unclear. The sequence derives from a woman aged 18-29 years with Graves' hyperthyroidism. Sequenced input: blood. The CDR3 DNA reads as TGCGCCAGCCCAAAGAGGGTGCTCCTCAATCAGCCCCAGCATTTT. This gives the protein CASPKRVLLNQPQHF.